Included here is one T cell receptor (beta chain) sequence, with context. Libraries were prepared by immunoSEQ multiplex PCR; TCRdb keeps only in-frame clonotypes and omits some of them. The table records some 240,000 clones, around 88% of them present only once. These data are taken from a study of Ad26.COV2.S vaccination and SARS-CoV-2 variants. Regarding treatment: some 20 received Ad26.COV2.S at low or high dose, single or two shots; roughly five received placebo; per-sample allocation not given. The investigators took samples on day 63 after the first vaccine or placebo injection. CDR3 length: 16 residues. Germline CDR1 and CDR2: SGHTA and FQGNSA. Trimming pared 1 base from V and 1 base from J, leaving 11 bases between.

This sample comprised peripheral blood, obtained in a trial of Ad26.COV2.S vaccine versus placebo. The rearrangement joins TRBV7-2 to TRBJ2-1, with D perhaps being TRBD1 or TRBD2 (5 bases each). The source of this sequence is a person between 18 and 65 years old who received the Ad26.COV2.S COVID-19 vaccine or a placebo. DNA for the CDR3: TGTGCCAGCAGCTTAGACGGGGCTACTTCCTACAATGAGCAGTTCTTC. Amino acids: CASSLDGATSYNEQFF.